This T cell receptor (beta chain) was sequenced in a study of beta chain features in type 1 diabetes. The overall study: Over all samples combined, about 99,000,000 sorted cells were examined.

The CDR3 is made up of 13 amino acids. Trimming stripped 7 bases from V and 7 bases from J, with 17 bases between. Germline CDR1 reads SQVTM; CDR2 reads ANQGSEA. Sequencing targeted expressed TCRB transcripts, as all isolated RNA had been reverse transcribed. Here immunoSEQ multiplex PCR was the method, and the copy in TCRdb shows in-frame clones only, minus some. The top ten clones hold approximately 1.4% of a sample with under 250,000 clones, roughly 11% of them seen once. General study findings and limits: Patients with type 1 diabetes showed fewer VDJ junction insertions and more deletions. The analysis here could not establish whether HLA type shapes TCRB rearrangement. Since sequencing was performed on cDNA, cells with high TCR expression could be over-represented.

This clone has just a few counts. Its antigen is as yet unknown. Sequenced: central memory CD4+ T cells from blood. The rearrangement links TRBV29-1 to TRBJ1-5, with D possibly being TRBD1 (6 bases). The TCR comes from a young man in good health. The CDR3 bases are TGCAGCGCTATAACAGGGACTGGACAGCCCCAGCATTTT. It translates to CSAITGTGQPQHF.